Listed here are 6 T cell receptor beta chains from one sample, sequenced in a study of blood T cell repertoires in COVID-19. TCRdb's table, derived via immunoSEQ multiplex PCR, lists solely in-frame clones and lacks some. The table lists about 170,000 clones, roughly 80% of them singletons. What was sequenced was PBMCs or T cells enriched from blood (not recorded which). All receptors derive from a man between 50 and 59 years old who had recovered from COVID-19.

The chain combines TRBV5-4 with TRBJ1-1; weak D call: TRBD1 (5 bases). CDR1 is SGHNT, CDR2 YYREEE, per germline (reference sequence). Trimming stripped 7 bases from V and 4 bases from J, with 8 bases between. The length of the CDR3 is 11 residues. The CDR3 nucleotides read TGTGCCAGCTTCGGGGGCACTGAAGCTTTCTTT. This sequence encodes CASFGGTEAFF.

As DNA, the CDR3 is TGCAGCGTTTGGACAGGGGAGGGCTACACCTTC. Translation: CSVWTGEGYTF. This chain uses TRBV29-1 with TRBJ1-2, with 9 bases matching TRBD1. The J segment lost 8 bases and the V segment lost 5 bases, leaving 3 bases of the junction unmatched. This CDR3 spans 11 amino acids. Germline-derived CDR1 and CDR2 are SQVTM and ANQGSEA.

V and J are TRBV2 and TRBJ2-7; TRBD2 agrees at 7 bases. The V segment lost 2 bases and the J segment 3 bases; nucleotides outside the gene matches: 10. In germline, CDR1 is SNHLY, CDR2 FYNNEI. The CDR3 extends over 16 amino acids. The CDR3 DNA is TGTGCCAGCAGTGAAAGGGGAGGGGTTGGGAACTACGAGCAGTACTTC. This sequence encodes CASSERGGVGNYEQYF.

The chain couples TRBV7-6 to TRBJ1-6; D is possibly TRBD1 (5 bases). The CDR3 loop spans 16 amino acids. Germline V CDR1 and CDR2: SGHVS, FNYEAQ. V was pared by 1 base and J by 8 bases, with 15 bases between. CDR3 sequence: CASSLVRRRVDSPLHF. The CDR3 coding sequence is TGTGCCAGCAGCTTAGTCAGGCGCAGGGTTGATTCACCCCTCCACTTT.

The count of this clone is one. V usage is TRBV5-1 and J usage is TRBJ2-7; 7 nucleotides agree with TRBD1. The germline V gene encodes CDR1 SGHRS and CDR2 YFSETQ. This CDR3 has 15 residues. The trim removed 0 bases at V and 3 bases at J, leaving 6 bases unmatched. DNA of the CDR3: TGCGCCAGCAGCTTGGAGTCGGGACAGCACTACGAGCAGTACTTC. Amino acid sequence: CASSLESGQHYEQYF.

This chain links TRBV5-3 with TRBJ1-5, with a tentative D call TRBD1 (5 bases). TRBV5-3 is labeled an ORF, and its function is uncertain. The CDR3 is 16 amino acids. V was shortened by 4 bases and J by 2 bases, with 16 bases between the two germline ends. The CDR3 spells CARSIQDLVGNQPQHF. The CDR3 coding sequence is TGTGCCAGAAGCATACAGGACCTAGTAGGCAATCAGCCCCAGCATTTT.